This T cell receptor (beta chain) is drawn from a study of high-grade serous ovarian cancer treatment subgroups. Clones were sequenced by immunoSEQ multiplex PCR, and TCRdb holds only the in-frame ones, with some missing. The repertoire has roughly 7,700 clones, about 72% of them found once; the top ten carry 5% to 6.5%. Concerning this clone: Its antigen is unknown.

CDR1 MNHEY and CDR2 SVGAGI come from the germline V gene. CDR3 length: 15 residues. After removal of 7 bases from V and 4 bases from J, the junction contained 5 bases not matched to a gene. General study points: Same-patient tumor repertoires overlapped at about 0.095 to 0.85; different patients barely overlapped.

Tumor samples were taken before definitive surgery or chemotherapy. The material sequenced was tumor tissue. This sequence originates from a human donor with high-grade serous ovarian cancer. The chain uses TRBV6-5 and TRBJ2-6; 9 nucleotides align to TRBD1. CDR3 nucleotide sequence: TGTGCCAGCAACAAACAGGGGGCCGGGGCCAACGTCCTGACTTTC. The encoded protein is CASNKQGAGANVLTF.